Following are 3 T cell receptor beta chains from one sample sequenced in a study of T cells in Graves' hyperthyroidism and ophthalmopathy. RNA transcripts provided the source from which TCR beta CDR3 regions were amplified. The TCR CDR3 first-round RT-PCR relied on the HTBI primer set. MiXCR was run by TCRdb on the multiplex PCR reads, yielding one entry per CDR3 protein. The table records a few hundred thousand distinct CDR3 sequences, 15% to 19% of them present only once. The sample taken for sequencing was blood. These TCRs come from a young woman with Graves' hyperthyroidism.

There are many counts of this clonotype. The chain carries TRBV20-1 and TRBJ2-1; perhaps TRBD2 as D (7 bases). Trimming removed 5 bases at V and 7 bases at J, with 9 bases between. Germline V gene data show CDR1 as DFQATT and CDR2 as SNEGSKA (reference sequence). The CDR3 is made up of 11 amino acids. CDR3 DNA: TGCAGTGCTGAGGGGGGGAATGAGCAGTTCTTC. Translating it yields CSAEGGNEQFF.

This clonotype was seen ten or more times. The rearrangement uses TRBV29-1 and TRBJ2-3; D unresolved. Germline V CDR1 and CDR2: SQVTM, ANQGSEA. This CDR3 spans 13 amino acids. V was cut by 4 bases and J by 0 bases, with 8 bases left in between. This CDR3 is CSVVAPSTDTQYF. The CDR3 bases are TGCAGCGTTGTGGCACCTAGCACAGATACGCAGTATTTT.

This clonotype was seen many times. CDR3 loop: CSASSAGSSNQPQHF. The CDR3 nucleotides are TGCAGTGCTAGTTCGGCAGGGTCCTCCAATCAGCCCCAGCATTTT. The rearrangement joins TRBV20-1 to TRBJ1-5; maybe TRBD1 (5 bases). The CDR3 is 15 residues long. Germline CDR1 DFQATT, CDR2 SNEGSKA (reference sequence). Trimming took off 3 bases at V and 3 bases at J, with 15 bases between the two ends.